A single sample gave rise to the 20 T cell receptor beta chains below, sequenced in a study of blood T cell repertoires in COVID-19. The assay was immunoSEQ multiplex PCR, and TCRdb's table has in-frame clones only and misses some. This repertoire shows approximately 170,000 clones, around four fifths found once; its top ten account for about 3.6%. The sample was PBMCs or T cells enriched from blood (not recorded which). The origin of the receptors is a woman aged 45 to 65 in a cohort exposed to, infected with or recovered from COVID-19 (not recorded which).

The chain's CDR3 is CASSEGSGANQPQHF. The DNA of the CDR3 is TGTGCCAGCAGTGAGGGCAGCGGGGCTAATCAGCCCCAGCATTTT. The chain combines TRBV2 with TRBJ1-5; D may be TRBD1 (5 bases). The length of the CDR3 is 15 residues. The V and J ends lost 3 bases and 4 bases respectively, with 13 bases between them. CDR1 and CDR2 (germline): SNHLY, FYNNEI.

The V call is TRBV6-1, the J call TRBJ1-4; tentative D call: TRBD1 (6 bases). The CDR3 totals 16 residues. Trimming took 4 bases from V and 1 from J, leaving 13 bases between them. The V gene's germline CDR1 is MNHNS and CDR2 SASEGT. CDR3 DNA: TGTGCCAGCAGTGCCTCGGGACACTTAACTAATGAAAAACTGTTTTTT. Protein sequence: CASSASGHLTNEKLFF.

The CDR3 spells CASSLEGQGATGELFF. The CDR3 region has the DNA TGCGCCAGCAGCTTGGAGGGACAGGGGGCTACCGGGGAGCTGTTTTTT. The genes are TRBV5-1 and TRBJ2-2; 12 nucleotides line up with TRBD1. CDR1 and CDR2 from the germline V gene are SGHRS and YFSETQ. The CDR3 extends over 16 amino acids. J was trimmed by 5 bases and V by 0 bases; bases with no gene match: 2.

V and J are TRBV5-4 and TRBJ2-7; D is ambiguous. Between the trimmed V and J ends, which lost 0 bases and 0 bases, there was a span of 7 bases. Per the germline V gene, CDR1 is SGHNT and CDR2 is YYREEE (reference sequence). CDR3 length equals 14 residues. The CDR3 reads CASSLAGNSYEQYF. As DNA, the CDR3 is TGTGCCAGCAGCTTGGCAGGAAACTCCTACGAGCAGTACTTC.

This chain joins TRBV25-1 and TRBJ2-5; 9 bases are shared with TRBD2. V lost 3 bases to trimming and J lost 4 bases; unmatched junction nucleotides: 12. The CDR3 loop spans 17 amino acids. CDR1 MGHDK and CDR2 SYGVNS come from the germline V gene. The CDR3 loop is CASSDGLAGRGAETQYF. The CDR3 coding sequence is TGTGCCAGCAGTGACGGTCTAGCGGGACGAGGTGCAGAGACCCAGTACTTC.

With regard to this clone: The same CDR3 also results from other DNA sequences found in this sample. V usage is TRBV19 and J usage is TRBJ2-1; TRBD1 matches at 12 bases. This CDR3 spans 19 amino acids. The V and J ends lost 3 bases and 0 bases, in that order; junction bases with no gene match: 9. Germline V gene sequence: CDR1 LNHDA, CDR2 SQIVND (reference sequence). The CDR3 DNA follows: TGTGCCAGTAGTATTAGGGGACAGGGGGCGATTAGCTCCTACAATGAGCAGTTCTTC. This sequence encodes CASSIRGQGAISSYNEQFF.

The J gene is TRBJ1-4, the V gene TRBV6-5, with a tentative D call TRBD1 (6 bases). V lost 2 bases, J lost 3 bases, and 10 bases lay in between. The V gene's germline CDR1 is MNHEY and CDR2 SVGAGI. The CDR3 consists of 15 residues. Written as DNA, the CDR3 is TGTGCCAGCAGTTACACACAGGGTGCTAATGAAAAACTGTTTTTT. Its protein product is CASSYTQGANEKLFF.

This sequence joins TRBV9 and TRBJ2-1; 7 bases are a match to TRBD2. CDR1 and CDR2 (germline): SGDLS, YYNGEE. The J segment lost 1 base and the V segment lost 4 bases, leaving 5 bases of the junction unmatched. The CDR3 spans 15 residues. The CDR3, as DNA: TGTGCCAGCAGCCTCGGGCGGGAGTCCTACAATGAGCAGTTCTTC. Residues: CASSLGRESYNEQFF.

The chain recombines TRBV25-1 with TRBJ1-5, with D unresolved. This CDR3 contains 12 residues. CDR1 and CDR2 from the germline V gene are MGHDK and SYGVNS. The V end was cut by 3 bases, the J end by 12 bases, with 12 bases between. CDR3 nucleotides: TGTGCCAGCAGTGACGGTAGCGGAGTCCAGCATTTT. This sequence encodes CASSDGSGVQHF.

This clone was counted many times. The gene calls are TRBV7-2 and TRBJ1-2; unclear D gene. The germline V gene has CDR1 SGHTA and CDR2 FQGNSA. The V and J ends lost 4 bases and 4 bases respectively, with 7 bases between them. This CDR3 contains 12 residues. The CDR3 protein is CASSSSGYGYTF. Here the CDR3 DNA reads TGTGCCAGCAGCTCCAGCGGCTATGGCTACACCTTC.

This chain uses TRBV5-1 with TRBJ1-4; 11 nucleotides line up with TRBD1. Germline V CDR1 and CDR2: SGHRS, YFSETQ. The CDR3 covers 15 residues. J was trimmed by 7 bases and V by 4 bases; bases with no gene match: 6. The CDR3 region is CASSNTGQGGEKLFF. The CDR3 region has the DNA TGCGCCAGCAGCAACACGGGACAGGGGGGTGAAAAACTGTTTTTT.

V usage is TRBV24-1 and J usage is TRBJ1-2; TRBD1 aligns across 7 bases. The CDR3 loop spans 15 amino acids. Germline loops: CDR1 KGHDR, CDR2 SFDVKD. V trimming: 2 bases; J trimming: 3 bases; junction bases outside the gene matches: 5. DNA of the CDR3: TGTGCCACCAGTGATTACAGGGGCGGGCACTATGGCTACACCTTC. Translation: CATSDYRGGHYGYTF.

The chain employs TRBV10-3 and TRBJ2-3; 7 bases agree with TRBD2. The CDR3 covers 17 residues. The V and J ends lost 4 bases and 0 bases, in that order; junction bases with no gene match: 10. In germline, CDR1 is ENHRY, CDR2 SYGVKD. In nucleotides, the CDR3 is TGTGCCATCAGTGGAGTTGGAGCGGGGACTAGCACAGATACGCAGTATTTT. Amino acids: CAISGVGAGTSTDTQYF.

The chain couples TRBV5-5 to TRBJ2-2; TRBD1 aligns across 11 bases. The CDR3 runs 18 residues. J was trimmed by 0 bases and V by 4 bases; bases with no gene match: 8. Germline V gene data show CDR1 as SGHKS and CDR2 as YYEKEE (reference sequence). The DNA for the CDR3 is TGTGCCAGCAGCCCTCGGACAGGGGGCGTAGCGAACACCGGGGAGCTGTTTTTT. This codes for CASSPRTGGVANTGELFF.

The V call is TRBV10-2, the J call TRBJ2-1; TRBD2 matches at 7 bases. Germline trimming cut 3 bases from V and 4 bases from J; bases unmatched to any gene: 6. Germline assignment: CDR1 WSHSY and CDR2 SAAADI. The CDR3 loop spans 15 amino acids. Here the CDR3 reads CASSEWRETYNEQFF. CDR3 DNA: TGCGCCAGCAGTGAATGGCGGGAGACGTACAATGAGCAGTTCTTC.

This sequence joins TRBV4-1 and TRBJ1-4, with D possibly TRBD1 on 5 matching bases. CDR3 size: 15 residues. The germline V gene encodes CDR1 MGHRA and CDR2 YSYEKL. V lost 0 bases and J lost 1, with 6 bases in between. In DNA, the CDR3 is TGCGCCAGCAGCCAAGAGGACAAAACTAATGAAAAACTGTTTTTT. This encodes CASSQEDKTNEKLFF.

The CDR3 DNA follows: TGTGCCAGCACCAACGGCCTAGGAGCTTTCTTT. Encoded protein: CASTNGLGAFF. The V and J genes are TRBV6-5 and TRBJ1-1; no reliable D call. Germline-derived CDR1 and CDR2 are MNHEY and SVGAGI. The CDR3 covers 11 residues. V was pared by 7 bases and J by 10 bases, with 13 bases between.

The CDR3 here is CASSDRGKGYGYTF. CDR3 nucleotide sequence: TGTGCCAGCAGTGACAGGGGGAAGGGCTATGGCTACACCTTC. The J gene is TRBJ1-2, the V gene TRBV2, with 7 bases matching TRBD1. There are 14 residues in the CDR3. With 3 bases clipped from V and 4 bases from J, the junction kept 5 bases outside the gene matches. CDR1 and CDR2 from the germline V gene are SNHLY and FYNNEI.

The CDR3 sequence: CASGPRTGWNTIYF. The CDR3 DNA reads as TGTGCCAGCGGACCCAGGACAGGGTGGAACACCATATATTTT. This chain joins TRBV7-9 and TRBJ1-3; TRBD1 aligns across 8 bases. From germline, CDR1 is SEHNR and CDR2 FQNEAQ (reference sequence). The CDR3 spans 14 residues. With V trimmed by 8 bases and J by 7 bases, 10 bases remained unmatched.

The chain uses TRBV5-1 and TRBJ1-1, with TRBD1 as a possible D gene (6 bases). The CDR3 length is 16 residues. Germline V lookup: CDR1 SGHRS, CDR2 YFSETQ. Trimming left V 5 bases short and J 1 base short, with 18 bases between. CDR3 in DNA: TGCGCCAGCAGACCCTCCGCCGACAGGCCGAACACTGAAGCTTTCTTT. Protein sequence: CASRPSADRPNTEAFF.